These T cell receptor beta chains were read from a single sample in a study of blood T cell repertoires in COVID-19. Clones were sequenced by immunoSEQ multiplex PCR, and TCRdb holds only the in-frame ones, with some missing. This table has around 180,000 clones, about nine tenths appearing once. Sequencing used peripheral blood. The receptors come from a man in his 60s with acute or convalescent COVID-19. Both conserved end residues are part of each CDR3. A D gene is named only where the DNA matches it firmly. Expanded clones are given a class, and other clones once, few, many or no size at all.

TRBV29-1,TRBJ1-1,-,once,CSVEDPRYSRQNTEAFF,TGCAGCGTTGAAGACCCCAGGTATTCCCGCCAGAACACTGAAGCTTTCTTT
TRBV2,TRBJ1-3,-,once,CASSAAGRNSGNTIYF,TGTGCCAGCAGTGCTGCAGGGAGGAATTCTGGAAACACCATATATTTT
TRBV11-2,TRBJ2-3,-,once,CASSPFTDTQYF,TGTGCCAGCAGTCCCTTCACAGATACGCAGTATTTT
TRBV30,TRBJ2-1,-,-,CAWVVGLTSYNEQFF,TGTGCCTGGGTCGTGGGACTGACTTCCTACAATGAGCAGTTCTTC
TRBV6-2/TRBV6-3,TRBJ1-1,-,-,CASSYDRQRSFMNTEAFF,TGTGCCAGCAGTTACGATAGACAGCGTTCGTTCATGAACACTGAAGCTTTCTTT
TRBV6-1,TRBJ2-1,-,-,CASSESRGTYNEQFF,TGTGCCAGCAGTGAGAGTCGCGGGACTTACAATGAGCAGTTCTTC
TRBV4-1,TRBJ1-1,-,-,CASSPGGSDTEAFF,TGCGCCAGCAGCCCTGGGGGGTCGGACACTGAAGCTTTCTTT
TRBV24-1,TRBJ1-5,-,-,CATSEHGRSNQPQHF,TGTGCCACCAGTGAGCACGGGAGGAGCAATCAGCCCCAGCATTTT
TRBV10-3,TRBJ1-1,-,-,CAISAPKGGADTEAFF,TGTGCCATCAGTGCCCCAAAGGGAGGGGCGGACACTGAAGCTTTCTTT
TRBV6-1,TRBJ2-3,TRBD2,-,CASSEAGQQRLAGGPTDTQYF,TGTGCCAGCAGTGAAGCGGGACAGCAAAGACTAGCGGGGGGTCCCACAGATACGCAGTATTTT
TRBV2,TRBJ1-2,-,-,CASTRQANYGYTF,TGTGCCAGCACTCGACAGGCGAACTATGGCTACACCTTC
TRBV11-3,TRBJ1-6,-,-,CASSFQGGNSPLHF,TGTGCCAGCAGCTTTCAGGGAGGAAATTCACCCCTCCACTTT
TRBV7-8,TRBJ2-5,-,once,CASTLGGETQYF,TGTGCCAGCACCTTGGGGGGAGAGACCCAGTACTTC
TRBV19,TRBJ2-7,TRBD2,-,CASSLSGLAGAYEQYF,TGTGCCAGTAGTCTTTCCGGACTAGCGGGCGCCTACGAGCAGTACTTC
TRBV27,TRBJ1-3,-,-,CASSSVSGNTIYF,TGTGCCAGCAGTTCAGTCTCTGGAAACACCATATATTTT
TRBV11-3,TRBJ2-3,TRBD2,-,CASSLGTSGEYDTQYF,TGTGCCAGCAGCTTAGGGACTAGCGGGGAGTACGATACGCAGTATTTT
TRBV7-3,TRBJ2-3,-,-,CASSPYQATADTQYF,TGTGCCAGCAGCCCGTACCAGGCTACGGCGGATACGCAGTATTTT
TRBV11-3,TRBJ2-7,-,-,CASSFRGPGLYEQYF,TGTGCCAGCAGCTTCAGGGGCCCGGGGCTCTACGAGCAGTACTTC
TRBV10-3,TRBJ1-1,TRBD1,-,CAISEQGTGGTEAFF,TGTGCCATCAGTGAGCAAGGGACAGGGGGCACTGAAGCTTTCTTT
TRBV7-9,TRBJ2-3,TRBD1,-,CASSLGDSADTQYF,TGTGCCAGCAGCTTAGGGGACAGCGCAGATACGCAGTATTTT
TRBV6-5,TRBJ1-3,-,-,CASRLDRASGNTIYF,TGTGCCAGCCGCCTGGACAGAGCATCTGGAAACACCATATATTTT
TRBV11-3,TRBJ2-5,-,-,CASSLEPGGGEETQYF,TGTGCCAGCAGCTTAGAACCTGGAGGTGGGGAAGAGACCCAGTACTTC
TRBV19,TRBJ1-2,-,-,CASSILGDGYTF,TGTGCCAGTAGTATATTGGGAGATGGCTACACCTTC
TRBV6-1,TRBJ1-3,TRBD1,once,CASSEADRVPGNTIYF,TGTGCCAGCAGTGAAGCTGACAGGGTGCCTGGAAACACCATATATTTT
TRBV7-9,TRBJ2-1,-,-,CASSLAQGSSSYNEQFF,TGTGCCAGCAGCTTAGCGCAGGGGTCCAGCTCCTACAATGAGCAGTTCTTC
TRBV12-3/TRBV12-4,TRBJ1-1,-,-,CASSTRQQAFF,TGTGCCAGCAGTACCCGACAGCAAGCTTTCTTT
TRBV4-2,TRBJ2-5,TRBD2,-,CASSPRRGSGEETQYF,TGTGCCAGCAGCCCCCGCCGGGGCAGCGGGGAAGAGACCCAGTACTTC
TRBV5-4,TRBJ1-2,-,-,CASSPVRYGYTF,TGTGCCAGCAGCCCTGTTCGCTATGGCTACACCTTC
TRBV7-8,TRBJ2-3,TRBD1,-,CASSLERDRAQYF,TGTGCCAGCAGCTTAGAGAGGGACAGGGCACAGTATTTT
TRBV5-6,TRBJ1-2,-,-,CASSLAGGRRNNYGYTF,TGTGCCAGCAGCTTGGCCGGGGGTAGACGGAATAACTATGGCTACACCTTC
TRBV7-8,TRBJ1-6,TRBD1,once,CASSSQGVKSPLHF,TGTGCCAGCAGCTCCCAGGGGGTAAAGTCACCCCTCCACTTT
TRBV28,TRBJ1-1,-,few,CASSLTGMNTEAFF,TGTGCCAGCAGTTTGACGGGAATGAACACTGAAGCTTTCTTT
TRBV5-1,TRBJ2-3,TRBD2,-,CASSSTGGPTDTQYF,TGCGCCAGCAGCTCCACGGGGGGGCCGACAGATACGCAGTATTTT
TRBV10-3,TRBJ1-5,TRBD1,-,CAISAGGGSQPQHF,TGTGCCATCAGCGCAGGGGGCGGAAGTCAGCCCCAGCATTTT
TRBV5-6,TRBJ2-7,-,once,CASRLKVTPFYEQYF,TGTGCCAGCAGACTGAAAGTGACACCTTTCTACGAGCAGTACTTC
TRBV20-1,TRBJ2-3,TRBD2,-,CSASSGGEDTQYF,TGCAGTGCTAGTTCCGGGGGGGAAGATACGCAGTATTTT